The entry below describes one T cell receptor (beta chain). Its antigen is still unknown. Patients with autoimmune history or systemic immunosuppression were excluded. Blood draws occurred at baseline, cycle 4 day 1, and cycle 7 day 1. V trimming: 4 bases; J trimming: 7 bases; junction bases outside the gene matches: 10. From germline, CDR1 is SGDLS and CDR2 YYNGEE. The CDR3 totals 15 residues. Profiled with immunoSEQ multiplex PCR; TCRdb holds only in-frame clones, not every one. Among about 100,000 clones listed, approximately 90% were seen once. The source of the sample is a study of OX40 agonist ivuxolimab in advanced cancers. Overall study: Ivuxolimab, which patients received intravenously every 2 weeks, was dosed at 0.01 to 10 mg/kg.

Study-wide points: Relative to CD4+ cells, CD8+ T cells on average had more expanded clones.

The receptor's source is an adult with an advanced solid tumor such as melanoma, head and neck, liver or kidney cancer. V gene TRBV9 combines with J gene TRBJ2-1, with 8 bases aligning to TRBD1. This specimen consisted of CD4+ or CD8+ T cells sorted from blood, obtained in a trial of the OX40 agonist ivuxolimab. CDR3: CASSITGTGNNEQFF. The CDR3 nucleotides are TGTGCCAGCAGCATTACCGGGACAGGTAATAATGAGCAGTTCTTC.